Below, 26 T cell receptor beta chains from the same sample are listed, as sequenced in a study of cytomegalovirus exposure and HLA in healthy donors. The PCR ran on 60 Vbeta and 13 Jbeta primers. Some clones are missing from TCRdb's copy, which holds only in-frame ones; the method was immunoSEQ multiplex PCR. The repertoire consists of 80,000 to 90,000 clones, with more than 60% occurring once and the leading ten covering 2.7%. The sequenced material came from PBMCs. These receptors all come from a man aged 25-45 years in good health and CMV-seronegative.

The chain is built from TRBV6-5 and TRBJ1-2; D gene unclear. Looked up from germline, CDR1 is MNHEY and CDR2 is SVGAGI. Trimming cost V 6 bases and J 8 bases, with 10 bases left between them. The CDR3 spans 11 residues. The DNA of the CDR3 is TGTGCCAGCAGAACTCCGGGAGGCTACACCTTC. It encodes CASRTPGGYTF.

The CDR3 region has the DNA TGTGCCAGCAGCCAGACTAGCGGCAGCTCCTACGAGCAGTACTTC. It yields the protein CASSQTSGSSYEQYF. The J gene is TRBJ2-7, the V gene TRBV7-3, with 9 bases fitting TRBD2. The CDR3 is made up of 15 amino acids. The germline gives CDR1 SGHTA, CDR2 FQGTGA. V was pared by 5 bases and J by 0 bases, with 5 bases of the junction left unmatched.

This chain joins TRBV6-1 and TRBJ1-5; D unclear. The CDR3 runs 11 residues. Trimming left V 3 bases short and J 6 bases short, with 3 bases between. Per the germline V gene, CDR1 is MNHNS and CDR2 is SASEGT. The chain's CDR3 is CASSEAQPQHF. The DNA of the CDR3 is TGTGCCAGCAGTGAGGCTCAGCCCCAGCATTTT.

This chain joins TRBV19 and TRBJ1-2, with D tentatively TRBD1 (5 bases). Germline values: CDR1 LNHDA, CDR2 SQIVND (reference sequence). The length of the CDR3 is 12 residues. V was clipped by 4 bases and J by 4 bases, with 7 bases between them. CDR3 loop: CASSTGRYGYTF. The CDR3 DNA reads as TGTGCCAGTAGTACAGGGCGCTATGGCTACACCTTC.

The V call is TRBV6-6, the J call TRBJ1-2; D unclear. The CDR3 consists of 15 residues. The germline V gene has CDR1 MNHNY and CDR2 SVGAGI (reference sequence). V lost 0 bases and J 6 bases, leaving 14 bases between the germline ends. The CDR3 loop reads CASSYSIVERDGYTF. The CDR3 DNA sequence: TGTGCCAGCAGTTACTCGATTGTGGAGCGTGATGGCTACACCTTC.

The table lists this clone with a few counts. The V gene is TRBV5-1, the J gene TRBJ2-1; 8 bases map to TRBD1. The germline CDR1 and CDR2 sequences are SGHRS and YFSETQ. V lost 4 bases and J lost 6; bases outside the gene matches: 9. This CDR3 region has 15 residues. Written as DNA, the CDR3 is TGCGCCAGCAGCCCGGGACAGGCAATGGGCAATGAGCAGTTCTTC. Translating gives CASSPGQAMGNEQFF.

The chain uses TRBV5-1 and TRBJ1-1; a possible D gene is TRBD1 (5 bases). V was clipped by 4 bases and J by 3 bases, with 10 bases between them. The CDR3 runs 13 residues. The germline V gene has CDR1 SGHRS and CDR2 YFSETQ. CDR3 amino acids: CASSPGGYTEAFF. Written as DNA, the CDR3 is TGCGCCAGCAGCCCCGGGGGTTACACTGAAGCTTTCTTT. Filled out from reference TRBV5-1 and TRBJ1-1, the complete variable domain reads KAGVTQTPRYLIKTRGQQVTLSCSPISGHRSVSWYQQTPGQGLQFLFEYFSETQRNKGNFPGRFSGRQFSNSRSEMNVSTLELGDSALYLCASSPGGYTEAFFGQGTRLTVV.

This clone turned up a few times. The CDR3 sequence: CASSLSTDTQYF. DNA of the CDR3: TGTGCCAGCAGCTTGTCGACAGATACGCAGTATTTT. The chain combines TRBV5-4 with TRBJ2-3; no definite D call. Trimming removed 1 base from V and 3 bases from J, with 3 bases in between. Germline-derived CDR1 and CDR2 are SGHNT and YYREEE (reference sequence). This CDR3 contains 12 residues.

V gene TRBV6-1 combines with J gene TRBJ2-1, with a weak D call TRBD2 (5 bases). Looked up from germline, CDR1 is MNHNS and CDR2 is SASEGT. V gave up 4 bases and J gave up 11 bases, with 9 bases separating them. There are 11 residues in the CDR3. CDR3 DNA sequence: TGTGCCAGCAGTGTCCGGGAAAAGCAGTTCTTC. It is translated as CASSVREKQFF.

This clone appeared once. This chain connects TRBV30 to TRBJ1-6; 9 bases agree with TRBD1. The CDR3 has 15 amino acids. Germline V gives CDR1 GTSNPN, CDR2 SVGIG (reference sequence). The junction had 8 bases not matched to a gene; V was cut back by 3 bases and J by 8 bases. CDR3 protein: CAWSPRQGEHSPLHF. The CDR3 DNA follows: TGTGCCTGGAGCCCCCGACAGGGGGAGCATTCACCCCTCCACTTT.

V is TRBV4-3 and J is TRBJ1-3; the D is unclear. V was clipped by 4 bases and J by 0 bases, with 10 bases between them. The CDR3 consists of 15 residues. Looked up from germline, CDR1 is LGHNA and CDR2 is YSLEER. CDR3 in DNA: TGCGCCAGCAGCCCTGAGGGCTTCTCTGGAAACACCATATATTTT. Translating it yields CASSPEGFSGNTIYF.

The chain joins TRBV6-6 to TRBJ1-1; the D is unclear. Trimming removed 6 bases at V and 3 bases at J, with 17 bases between. The CDR3 consists of 15 residues. Germline V gene data show CDR1 as MNHNY and CDR2 as SVGAGI (reference sequence). Here the CDR3 DNA reads TGTGCCAGCAGCACCCCCTCGGGGAGAGACACTGAAGCTTTCTTT. Its protein is CASSTPSGRDTEAFF.

V and J are TRBV28 and TRBJ2-7; TRBD2 matches at 7 bases. Germline values: CDR1 MDHEN, CDR2 SYDVKM. The CDR3 has 15 residues. The junction had 13 bases not matched to a gene; V was cut back by 9 bases and J by 2 bases. CDR3 nucleotides: TGTGCCAGTGCTGGATGGAGCGGGGCTCCCTACGAGCAGTACTTC. Its translation is CASAGWSGAPYEQYF. Looking up the rest from reference TRBV28 and TRBJ2-7 gives the full variable domain: DVKVTQSSRYLVKRTGEKVFLECVQDMDHENMFWYRQDPGLGLRLIYFSYDVKMKEKGDIPEGYSVSREKKERFSLILESASTNQTSMYLCASAGWSGAPYEQYFGPGTRLTVT.

This chain joins TRBV6-1 and TRBJ2-5; D might be TRBD1 (5 bases). The J call may not be correct, given that the DNA end is closer to TRBJ2-7. The CDR3 spans 15 residues. Germline V gene lookup returns CDR1 MNHNS and CDR2 SASEGT. The CDR3: CASSEIQGRSYEQYF. The CDR3 region has the DNA TGTGCCAGCAGTGAAATTCAGGGAAGGTCCTACGAGCAGTACTTC.

In this sample, this clone turned up a few times. This chain joins TRBV5-6 and TRBJ1-5; D remains ambiguous. The CDR3 is 14 amino acids. Trimming took off 4 bases at V and 2 bases at J, with 10 bases between the two ends. The germline CDR1 and CDR2 sequences are SGHDT and YYEEEE. The CDR3 protein is CASSQRRGNQPQHF. Here the CDR3 DNA reads TGTGCCAGCAGCCAACGGAGGGGCAATCAGCCCCAGCATTTT.

This rearrangement joins TRBV6-1 to TRBJ2-7; D perhaps matches TRBD1 (5 bases). Between the trimmed V and J ends, which lost 1 base and 4 bases, there was a span of 11 bases. Germline lookup yields CDR1 MNHNS and CDR2 SASEGT. CDR3 length: 14 residues. CDR3 DNA sequence: TGTGCCAGCAGTGAAGGCCCAAGGGGATACGAGCAGTACTTC. It codes for CASSEGPRGYEQYF.

CDR3 nucleotide sequence: TGTGCCTGGAGTGTAACAGGGGCTATCGGAGAGACCCAGTACTTC. Translation gives CAWSVTGAIGETQYF. The J gene is TRBJ2-5, the V gene TRBV30; 7 nucleotides align to TRBD1. The CDR3 contains 15 residues. Germline V gives CDR1 GTSNPN, CDR2 SVGIG (reference sequence). V gave up 0 bases and J gave up 4 bases; unmatched junction bases: 8.

The J gene is TRBJ1-5, the V gene TRBV7-8; D uncertain. The CDR3 sequence is 15 residues long. Trimming shortened V by 5 bases and J by 2 bases, and 13 bases separated the two germline ends. Germline V gene sequence: CDR1 SGHVS, CDR2 FQNEAQ. CDR3 amino acids: CASSREWGGNQPQHF. The CDR3 DNA reads TGTGCCAGCAGCCGGGAGTGGGGAGGCAATCAGCCCCAGCATTTT.

This chain joins TRBV19 and TRBJ1-1, with D possibly matching TRBD1 (5 bases). The CDR3 loop spans 13 amino acids. Trimming removed 7 bases at V and 1 base at J, with 10 bases between. In germline, CDR1 is LNHDA, CDR2 SQIVND (reference sequence). The CDR3 protein is CASIQGWNTEAFF. The CDR3 nucleotides are TGTGCCAGTATCCAGGGCTGGAACACTGAAGCTTTCTTT.

The chain links TRBV14 to TRBJ1-1, with 8 bases identical to TRBD1. Unmatched junction bases numbered 13, after V lost 6 bases and J lost 7 bases. The CDR3 contains 15 residues. Germline values: CDR1 SGHDN, CDR2 FVKESK. The CDR3 DNA follows: TGTGCCAGCAGTCACGCTCTGGGACAGGCGGGTGAAGCTTTCTTT. Protein product: CASSHALGQAGEAFF.

The genes are TRBV27 and TRBJ2-7; 12 nucleotides match TRBD2. From germline, CDR1 is MNHEY and CDR2 SMNVEV (reference sequence). This CDR3 is 14 amino acids long. V gave up 6 bases and J gave up 3 bases; unmatched junction bases: 3. The CDR3 here is CASSGLAGLYEQYF. The CDR3 region has the DNA TGTGCCAGCAGCGGACTAGCGGGGCTCTACGAGCAGTACTTC.

The chain couples TRBV6-1 to TRBJ1-5; a possible D gene is TRBD1 (6 bases). Germline V gene sequence: CDR1 MNHNS, CDR2 SASEGT. The CDR3 runs to 14 residues. Trimming stripped 6 bases from V and 2 bases from J, with 11 bases between. The DNA of the CDR3 is TGTGCCAGCAGGGCTCCAGGGGGCAATCAGCCCCAGCATTTT. Protein sequence: CASRAPGGNQPQHF.

This clone was detected a few times. CDR3 sequence: CASSQSFPATGADQPQHF. CDR3 nucleotides: TGCGCCAGCAGCCAATCCTTCCCCGCGACAGGAGCGGATCAGCCCCAGCATTTT. V is TRBV4-1 and J is TRBJ1-5; TRBD1 might be the D (6 bases). Germline CDR1 and CDR2: MGHRA and YSYEKL. The CDR3 runs 18 residues. V was shortened by 2 bases and J by 5 bases, with 22 bases between the two germline ends.

The chain joins TRBV11-2 to TRBJ1-1; TRBD1 might be the D (5 bases). The germline V gene has CDR1 SGHAT and CDR2 FQNNGV. The CDR3 has 14 residues. Trimming took 4 bases from V and 5 from J, leaving 14 bases between them. This CDR3 reads CASSSLRGQTEAFF. CDR3 bases: TGTGCCAGCAGCTCCCTTAGGGGCCAAACTGAAGCTTTCTTT.

The gene calls are TRBV4-1 and TRBJ2-7; 11 bases are a match to TRBD2. This CDR3 is 16 amino acids long. Germline CDR1 and CDR2: MGHRA and YSYEKL. V dropped 0 bases and J dropped 2; count of bases not matched to a gene: 3. CDR3 bases: TGCGCCAGCAGCCAAGACGAGACTAGCGGGGCCTACGAGCAGTACTTC. Its translation: CASSQDETSGAYEQYF.

This clone was seen a few times. The V and J genes are TRBV5-1 and TRBJ2-5; 8 positions match TRBD2. The length of the CDR3 is 17 residues. V lost 0 bases, J lost 4 bases, and 11 bases stayed unmatched. Germline V CDR1 and CDR2: SGHRS, YFSETQ. The CDR3 sequence is CASSLAGGPPLVETQYF. Written as DNA, the CDR3 is TGCGCCAGCAGCTTGGCGGGGGGGCCGCCCTTAGTAGAGACCCAGTACTTC.